This TCR beta chain comes out of a study of T cells in Graves' hyperthyroidism and ophthalmopathy. TCR beta CDR3 regions were amplified from RNA transcripts. Carried out on the TCR CDR3, a first-round RT-PCR used the HTBI primer set. TCRdb independently ran MiXCR on the multiplex PCR reads; one entry per CDR3 protein. The profile covers 500,000 to 800,000 distinct CDR3 sequences, with 45% appearing a single time and about 7.2% taken by the ten largest. Concerning this clonotype: Possible read error: a much larger clone is one base away.

V dropped 7 bases and J dropped 8; count of bases not matched to a gene: 9. Germline CDR1 and CDR2: SNHLY and FYNNEI. The CDR3 spans 15 residues. The chain is built from TRBV2 and TRBJ1-6; 9 bases line up with TRBD1. The sample consisted of peripheral blood or thyroid tissue (not recorded which). The clonotype was recovered from an adult man with Graves' disease, either hyperthyroidism or ophthalmopathy (not recorded which). CDR3 sequence: CASMETDRGYSPLHF. The CDR3 DNA sequence: TGTGCCAGCATGGAGACGGACAGGGGTTATTCACCCCTCCACTTT.